Below, 18 T cell receptor beta chains from the same sample are listed, as sequenced in a study of beta chain features in type 1 diabetes. Study-wide findings and caveats: All four CD4+ subsets of Type 1 diabetes patients contained TCRB CDR3s that were moderately but significantly shorter.

The antigens for these receptors are not known. As every portion of the isolated RNA was reverse transcribed, the sequencing read expressed TCRB transcripts. The method was immunoSEQ multiplex PCR; TCRdb's version includes in-frame clones alone and lacks a portion of them. The sample carries about 170,000 clones, approximately 8% recorded once. The sequenced sample consisted of central memory CD4+ T cells from blood. These receptors were obtained from a man younger than 35 with type 1 diabetes.

This clone was seen more than once but under ten times. The chain employs TRBV2 and TRBJ2-7; 9 bases map to TRBD2. This CDR3 spans 14 amino acids. Trimming at V came to 4 bases and at J to 6 bases, leaving 7 bases not matched to a gene. Germline V lookup: CDR1 SNHLY, CDR2 FYNNEI. The DNA of the CDR3 is TGTGCCAGCAGTGTAGCGGGGGCGCTTACCGAGCAGTACTTC. This sequence encodes CASSVAGALTEQYF.

As regards this clone: Other nucleotide sequences in the sample specify the same CDR3. This chain joins TRBV7-9 and TRBJ1-1; TRBD1 agrees at 7 bases. The CDR3 length is 14 residues. The germline V gene has CDR1 SEHNR and CDR2 FQNEAQ (reference sequence). V dropped 3 bases and J dropped 1; count of bases not matched to a gene: 2. The CDR3 loop reads CASSLGQQNTEAFF. As DNA, the CDR3 is TGTGCCAGCAGCTTGGGACAGCAGAACACTGAAGCTTTCTTT.

This clone was seen a few times. This chain uses TRBV5-1 with TRBJ2-3; the D gene is possibly TRBD1 (6 bases). V was shortened by 0 bases and J by 2 bases, with 16 bases between the two germline ends. The germline gives CDR1 SGHRS, CDR2 YFSETQ. This CDR3 is built from 17 residues. CDR3 sequence (DNA): TGCGCCAGCAGCTTGGCGCGCAGGGGATCCCTCACAGATACGCAGTATTTT. It is translated as CASSLARRGSLTDTQYF.

This clone was observed a few times. This chain connects TRBV2 to TRBJ2-4; 8 bases fit TRBD2. The CDR3 has 14 residues. Trimming removed 9 bases from V and 3 bases from J; junction bases left unmatched: 7. Germline V gene data show CDR1 as SNHLY and CDR2 as FYNNEI. This chain's CDR3 is CASDSGAGKNIQYF. CDR3 bases: TGTGCCAGTGATAGCGGGGCTGGCAAAAACATTCAGTACTTC.

Only a few counts were recorded for this clone. The chain uses TRBV4-3 and TRBJ1-2; D not resolved. Germline V CDR1 and CDR2: LGHNA, YSLEER. Trimming took off 1 base at V and 4 bases at J, with 7 bases between the two ends. The CDR3 has 13 amino acids. The CDR3 loop is CASSQVGSYGYTF. CDR3 sequence (DNA): TGCGCCAGCAGCCAAGTGGGGAGCTATGGCTACACCTTC.

This clone has only a few counts. V and J are TRBV30 and TRBJ2-5, with D uncertain. CDR1 and CDR2 (germline): GTSNPN, SVGIG (reference sequence). The CDR3 consists of 13 residues. V lost 0 bases, J lost 4 bases, and 9 bases lay in between. The CDR3 DNA is TGTGCCTGGAGTGTACCGAACGGAGAGACCCAGTACTTC. Translating gives CAWSVPNGETQYF.

The chain joins TRBV5-6 to TRBJ2-1; D is perhaps TRBD2 (7 bases). V lost 2 bases, J lost 9 bases, and 15 bases lay in between. This CDR3 contains 14 residues. Germline CDR1 SGHDT, CDR2 YYEEEE. The CDR3: CASSFGGGGGEQFF. In DNA, the CDR3 is TGTGCCAGCAGCTTCGGGGGAGGGGGGGGTGAGCAGTTCTTC.

This clone was counted between two and nine times. The CDR3 spells CASSLTSGKTGNTIYF. The CDR3 nucleotides are TGTGCCAGCAGCTTAACTTCCGGGAAAACTGGAAACACCATATATTTT. The chain uses TRBV7-2 and TRBJ1-3; D ambiguous. V was clipped by 2 bases and J by 2 bases, with 13 bases between them. The CDR3 runs 16 residues. Germline V gene sequence: CDR1 SGHTA, CDR2 FQGNSA.

This clone turned up a few times. The chain combines TRBV7-8 with TRBJ2-1; a weak D match, TRBD2 (6 bases). This CDR3 region has 15 residues. The V gene lost 5 bases and the J gene lost 4 bases, with 15 bases spanning the gap. Germline values: CDR1 SGHVS, CDR2 FQNEAQ. The CDR3 nucleotides read TGTGCCAGCAGCCTCGGAGGGCCCGGATACAATGAGCAGTTCTTC. The encoded protein is CASSLGGPGYNEQFF.

This clone was seen only a few times. The V and J genes are TRBV7-2 and TRBJ2-7; maybe TRBD2 (5 bases). Trimming removed 0 bases from V and 7 bases from J, with 10 bases in between. Looked up from germline, CDR1 is SGHTA and CDR2 is FQGNSA. This CDR3 region has 13 residues. The CDR3 DNA follows: TGTGCCAGCAGCTTAGCGCGTGGCGGGGAGCAGTACTTC. The encoded protein is CASSLARGGEQYF.

This clone was observed a few times. This rearrangement joins TRBV5-4 to TRBJ2-1, with D tentatively TRBD2 (6 bases). Germline CDR1 is SGHNT and CDR2 is YYREEE (reference sequence). V lost 3 bases, J lost 2 bases, and 15 bases lay in between. CDR3 size: 16 residues. The DNA of the CDR3 is TGTGCCAGCAGCTCCAAAGCGGGCCTACCCTACAATGAGCAGTTCTTC. Translating it yields CASSSKAGLPYNEQFF.

The sample holds a few counts of this clone. The chain employs TRBV4-3 and TRBJ2-7, with TRBD1 identical over 10 bases. This CDR3 comprises 15 residues. The germline V gene has CDR1 LGHNA and CDR2 YSLEER. Trimming removed 1 base from V and 3 bases from J; junction bases left unmatched: 3. The CDR3 DNA is TGCGCCAGCAGCCAAGCCCGGGACAGGGGCTACGAGCAGTACTTC. It yields the protein CASSQARDRGYEQYF.

In this sample, this clone turned up a few times. The chain links TRBV7-9 to TRBJ1-4; TRBD1 matches 8 bases. This CDR3 is built from 15 residues. V trimming: 5 bases; J trimming: 5 bases; junction bases outside the gene matches: 7. Germline V lookup: CDR1 SEHNR, CDR2 FQNEAQ (reference sequence). CDR3 sequence: CASSTWDRKNEKLFF. The CDR3 bases are TGTGCCAGCAGCACCTGGGACAGGAAGAATGAAAAACTGTTTTTT.

This clone showed up just a few times. This chain joins TRBV10-2 and TRBJ1-1; 10 positions match TRBD1. The CDR3 is 13 residues long. Germline V CDR1 and CDR2: WSHSY, SAAADI. With 6 bases clipped from V and 5 bases from J, the junction kept 3 bases outside the gene matches. CDR3 in amino acids: CASRTGGRTEAFF. The CDR3 coding sequence is TGCGCCAGCAGGACAGGGGGCAGGACTGAAGCTTTCTTT.

This chain connects TRBV7-2 to TRBJ2-1, with 13 positions matching TRBD2. This CDR3 region has 14 residues. Germline V gene data show CDR1 as SGHTA and CDR2 as FQGNSA. V dropped 4 bases and J dropped 10; count of bases not matched to a gene: 4. For the CDR3, the DNA is TGTGCCAGCAGCTCCGGACTAGCGGGGGCCGAGCAGTTCTTC. Its protein product is CASSSGLAGAEQFF.

This chain joins TRBV18 and TRBJ2-5; D perhaps matches TRBD2 (7 bases). The ends were cut back, 2 bases at V and 4 bases at J, with 11 bases in the middle. The germline V gene encodes CDR1 KGHSH and CDR2 LQKENI. This CDR3 region has 14 residues. The CDR3 sequence is CASSPSGGVETQYF. As DNA, the CDR3 is TGTGCCAGCTCACCATCGGGGGGCGTAGAGACCCAGTACTTC.

This clone occurred a few times. The chain recombines TRBV28 with TRBJ1-4, with 9 bases that match TRBD1. Germline V CDR1 and CDR2: MDHEN, SYDVKM. Trimming removed 5 bases from V and 8 bases from J; junction bases left unmatched: 9. The CDR3 length is 15 residues. This chain's CDR3 is CASSPPGQGGEKLFF. The CDR3 DNA reads TGTGCCAGCAGTCCGCCGGGACAGGGAGGCGAAAAACTGTTTTTT.

This chain links TRBV30 with TRBJ2-5; D is perhaps TRBD2 (6 bases). With the DNA end fitting TRBJ2-7 better, the J assignment may be wrong. The CDR3 sequence is 13 residues long. The germline CDR1 and CDR2 sequences are GTSNPN and SVGIG (reference sequence). The CDR3 loop reads CAWTGEATSEQYF. The CDR3 DNA reads TGTGCCTGGACCGGGGAGGCAACGTCCGAGCAGTACTTC.